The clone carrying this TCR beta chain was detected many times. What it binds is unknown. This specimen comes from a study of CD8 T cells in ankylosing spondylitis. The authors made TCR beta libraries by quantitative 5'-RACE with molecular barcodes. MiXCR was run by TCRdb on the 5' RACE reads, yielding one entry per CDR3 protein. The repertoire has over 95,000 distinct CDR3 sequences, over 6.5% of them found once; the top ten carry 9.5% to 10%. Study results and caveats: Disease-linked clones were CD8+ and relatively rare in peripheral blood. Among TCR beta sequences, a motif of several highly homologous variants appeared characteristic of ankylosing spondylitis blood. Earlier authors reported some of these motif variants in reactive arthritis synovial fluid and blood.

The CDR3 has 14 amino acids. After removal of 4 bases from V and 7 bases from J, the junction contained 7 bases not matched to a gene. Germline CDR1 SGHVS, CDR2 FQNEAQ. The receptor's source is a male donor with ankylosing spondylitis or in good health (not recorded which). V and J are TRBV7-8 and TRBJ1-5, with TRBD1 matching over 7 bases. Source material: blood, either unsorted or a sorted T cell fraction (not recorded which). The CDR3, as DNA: TGTGCCAGCAGCTATCTACAGGGGTACCAGCCCCAGCATTTT. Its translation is CASSYLQGYQPQHF.